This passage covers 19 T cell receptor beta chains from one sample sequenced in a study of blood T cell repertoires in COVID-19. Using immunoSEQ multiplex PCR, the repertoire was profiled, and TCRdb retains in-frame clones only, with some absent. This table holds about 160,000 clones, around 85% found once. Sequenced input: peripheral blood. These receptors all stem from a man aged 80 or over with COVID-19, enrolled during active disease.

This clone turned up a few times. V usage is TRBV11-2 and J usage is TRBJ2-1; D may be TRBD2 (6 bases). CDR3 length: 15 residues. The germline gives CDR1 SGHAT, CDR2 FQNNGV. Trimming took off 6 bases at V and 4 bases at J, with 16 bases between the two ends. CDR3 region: CASRRRGGTYNEQFF. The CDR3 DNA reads TGTGCCAGCAGAAGGAGGGGAGGTACGTACAATGAGCAGTTCTTC.

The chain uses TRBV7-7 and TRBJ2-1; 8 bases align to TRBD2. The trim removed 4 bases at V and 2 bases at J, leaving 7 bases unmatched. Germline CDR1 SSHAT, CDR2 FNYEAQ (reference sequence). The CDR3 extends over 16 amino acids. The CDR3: CASSSGGAGAYNEQFF. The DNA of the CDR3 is TGTGCCAGCAGCTCCGGGGGGGCGGGGGCCTACAATGAGCAGTTCTTC. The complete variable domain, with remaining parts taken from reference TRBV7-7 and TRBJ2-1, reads GAGVSQSPRYKVTKRGQDVTLRCDPISSHATLYWYQQALGQGPEFLTYFNYEAQPDKSGLPSDRFSAERPEGSISTLTIQRTEQRDSAMYRCASSSGGAGAYNEQFFGPGTRLTVL.

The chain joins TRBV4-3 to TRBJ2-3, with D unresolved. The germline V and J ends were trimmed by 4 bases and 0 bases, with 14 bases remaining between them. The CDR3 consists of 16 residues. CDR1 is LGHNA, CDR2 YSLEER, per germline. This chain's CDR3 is CASSRAVSQSTDTQYF. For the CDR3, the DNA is TGCGCCAGCAGCCGCGCGGTTAGCCAGAGCACAGATACGCAGTATTTT.

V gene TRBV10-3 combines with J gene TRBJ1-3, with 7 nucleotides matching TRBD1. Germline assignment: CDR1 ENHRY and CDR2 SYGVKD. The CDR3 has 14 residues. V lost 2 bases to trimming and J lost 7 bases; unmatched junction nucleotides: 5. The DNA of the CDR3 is TGTGCCATCAGTGAGGGGGACAGAGGGAACACCATATATTTT. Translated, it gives CAISEGDRGNTIYF.

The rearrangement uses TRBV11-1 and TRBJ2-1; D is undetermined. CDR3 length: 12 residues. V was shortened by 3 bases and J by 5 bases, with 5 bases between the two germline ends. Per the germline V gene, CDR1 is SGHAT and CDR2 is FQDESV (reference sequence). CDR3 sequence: CASSLRHNEQFF. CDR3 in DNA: TGTGCCAGCAGCTTGCGCCACAATGAGCAGTTCTTC.

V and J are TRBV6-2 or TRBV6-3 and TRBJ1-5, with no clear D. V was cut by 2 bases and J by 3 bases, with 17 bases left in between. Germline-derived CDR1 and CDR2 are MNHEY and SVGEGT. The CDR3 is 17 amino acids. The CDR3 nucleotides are TGTGCCAGCAGTTACCTGAGCAAGACGAGGGTCAATCAGCCCCAGCATTTT. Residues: CASSYLSKTRVNQPQHF.

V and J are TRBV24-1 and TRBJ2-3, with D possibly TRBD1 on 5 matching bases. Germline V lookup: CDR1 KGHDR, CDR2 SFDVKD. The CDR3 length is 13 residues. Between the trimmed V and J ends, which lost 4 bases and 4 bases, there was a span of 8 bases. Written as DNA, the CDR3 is TGTGCCACCAGTGACCAGGGCCCAGATACGCAGTATTTT. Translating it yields CATSDQGPDTQYF.

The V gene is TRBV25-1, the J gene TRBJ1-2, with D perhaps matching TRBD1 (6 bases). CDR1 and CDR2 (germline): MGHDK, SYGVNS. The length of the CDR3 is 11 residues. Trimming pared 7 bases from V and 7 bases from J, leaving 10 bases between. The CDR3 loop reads CASNRGGGYTF. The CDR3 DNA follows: TGTGCCAGCAATAGAGGGGGTGGCTACACCTTC.

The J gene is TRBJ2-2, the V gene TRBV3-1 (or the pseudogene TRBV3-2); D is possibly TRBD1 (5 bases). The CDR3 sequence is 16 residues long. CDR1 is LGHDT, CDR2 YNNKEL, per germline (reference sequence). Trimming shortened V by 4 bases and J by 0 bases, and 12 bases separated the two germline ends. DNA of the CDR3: TGTGCCAGCAGCCCCCAAGGGGCGGCGAACACCGGGGAGCTGTTTTTT. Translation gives CASSPQGAANTGELFF.

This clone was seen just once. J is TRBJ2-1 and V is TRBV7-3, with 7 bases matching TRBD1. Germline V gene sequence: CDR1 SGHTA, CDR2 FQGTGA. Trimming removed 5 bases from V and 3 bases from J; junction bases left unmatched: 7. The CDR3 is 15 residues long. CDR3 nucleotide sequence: TGTGCCAGCAGCGCGGACAGGAGCTACTACAATGAGCAGTTCTTC. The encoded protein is CASSADRSYYNEQFF.

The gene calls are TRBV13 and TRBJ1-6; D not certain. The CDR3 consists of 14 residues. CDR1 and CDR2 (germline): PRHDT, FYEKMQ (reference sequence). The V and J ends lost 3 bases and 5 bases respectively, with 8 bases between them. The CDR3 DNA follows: TGTGCCAGCAGCTTGACACTGGATAATTCACCCCTCCACTTT. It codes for CASSLTLDNSPLHF.

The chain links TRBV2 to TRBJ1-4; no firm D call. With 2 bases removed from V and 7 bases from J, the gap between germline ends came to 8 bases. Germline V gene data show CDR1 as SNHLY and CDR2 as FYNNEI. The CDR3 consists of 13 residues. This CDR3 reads CASSEMRSEKLFF. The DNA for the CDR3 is TGTGCCAGCAGTGAAATGAGGTCTGAAAAACTGTTTTTT.

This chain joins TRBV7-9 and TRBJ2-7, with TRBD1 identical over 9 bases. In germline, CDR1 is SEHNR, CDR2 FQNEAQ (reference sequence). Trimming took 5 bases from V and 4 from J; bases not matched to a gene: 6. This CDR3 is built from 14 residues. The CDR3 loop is CASSHGQGRYEQYF. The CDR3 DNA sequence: TGTGCCAGCAGCCACGGACAGGGGAGATACGAGCAGTACTTC.

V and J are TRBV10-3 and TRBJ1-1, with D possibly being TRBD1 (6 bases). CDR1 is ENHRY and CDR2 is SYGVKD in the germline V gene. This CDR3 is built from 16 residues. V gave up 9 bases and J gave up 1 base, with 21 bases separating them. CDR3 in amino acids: CAISSGTSSTNTEAFF. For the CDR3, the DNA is TGTGCCATTTCGTCCGGGACAAGCAGCACGAACACTGAAGCTTTCTTT.

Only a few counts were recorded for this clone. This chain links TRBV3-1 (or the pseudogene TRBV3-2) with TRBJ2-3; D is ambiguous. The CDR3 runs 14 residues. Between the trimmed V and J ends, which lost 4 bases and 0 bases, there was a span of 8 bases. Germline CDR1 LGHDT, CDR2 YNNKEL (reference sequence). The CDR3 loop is CASSPVSSTDTQYF. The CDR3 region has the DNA TGTGCCAGCAGCCCGGTTTCTAGCACAGATACGCAGTATTTT.

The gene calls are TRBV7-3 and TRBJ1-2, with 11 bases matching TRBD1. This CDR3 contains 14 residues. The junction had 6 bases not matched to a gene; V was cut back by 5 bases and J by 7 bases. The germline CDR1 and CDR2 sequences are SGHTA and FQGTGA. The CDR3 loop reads CASSPGTGGGGYTF. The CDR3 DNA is TGTGCCAGCAGCCCCGGGACAGGGGGTGGTGGCTACACCTTC.

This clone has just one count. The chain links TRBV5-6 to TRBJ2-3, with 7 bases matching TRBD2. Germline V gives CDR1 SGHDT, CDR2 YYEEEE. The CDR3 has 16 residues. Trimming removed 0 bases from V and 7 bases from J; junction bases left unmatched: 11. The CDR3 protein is CASSLGLATQRHTQYF. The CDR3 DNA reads TGTGCCAGCAGCTTGGGACTAGCTACTCAACGGCATACGCAGTATTTT.

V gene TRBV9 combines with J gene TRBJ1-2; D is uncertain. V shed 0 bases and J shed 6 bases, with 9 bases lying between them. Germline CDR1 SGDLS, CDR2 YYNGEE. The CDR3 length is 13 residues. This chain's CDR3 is CASSVGAENGYTF. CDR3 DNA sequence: TGTGCCAGCAGCGTAGGGGCAGAGAATGGCTACACCTTC.

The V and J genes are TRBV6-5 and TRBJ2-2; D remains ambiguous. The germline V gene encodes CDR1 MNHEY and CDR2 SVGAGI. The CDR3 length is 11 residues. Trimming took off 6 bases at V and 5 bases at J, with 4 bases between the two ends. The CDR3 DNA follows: TGTGCCAGCAGATCAACCGGGGAGCTGTTTTTT. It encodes CASRSTGELFF.